The clone carrying this T cell receptor (beta chain) was seen a few times. The sample belongs to a study of blood T cells in healthy people across ages. Germline loops: CDR1 SQVTM, CDR2 ANQGSEA. This CDR3 is 13 amino acids long. The V segment lost 6 bases and the J segment 4 bases; nucleotides outside the gene matches: 8. PBMCs, at least 7 million per sample, were isolated. Then a second PCR, running roughly 7 to 11 cycles, was carried out with a sample-barcoded 5' primer and a J-beta primer mix. TCRdb re-called the 5' RACE reads through MiXCR, storing one row per CDR3 protein. The repertoire consists of approximately 1,700,000 distinct CDR3 sequences, with around 42% occurring once and the leading ten covering 23%.

The sequenced sample consisted of blood. This TCR came from a human donor in good health. This chain joins TRBV29-1 and TRBJ2-5; 7 bases map to TRBD2. DNA for the CDR3: TGCAGCGTCTCCCCGGGGGGAGGAGAGACCCAGTACTTC. Its protein product is CSVSPGGGETQYF.